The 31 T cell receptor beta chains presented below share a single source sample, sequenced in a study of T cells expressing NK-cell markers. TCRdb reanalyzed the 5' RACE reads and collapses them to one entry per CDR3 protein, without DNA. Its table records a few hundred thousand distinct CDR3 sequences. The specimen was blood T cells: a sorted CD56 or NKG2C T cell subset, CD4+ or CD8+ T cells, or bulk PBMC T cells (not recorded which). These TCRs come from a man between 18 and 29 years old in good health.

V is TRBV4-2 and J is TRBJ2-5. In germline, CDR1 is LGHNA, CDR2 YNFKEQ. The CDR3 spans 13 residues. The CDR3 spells CASSQGPKETQYF.

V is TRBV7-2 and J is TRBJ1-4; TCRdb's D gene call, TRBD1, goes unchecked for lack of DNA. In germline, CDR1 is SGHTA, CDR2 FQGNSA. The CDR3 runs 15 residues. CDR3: CASSPGLGRGEKLFF.

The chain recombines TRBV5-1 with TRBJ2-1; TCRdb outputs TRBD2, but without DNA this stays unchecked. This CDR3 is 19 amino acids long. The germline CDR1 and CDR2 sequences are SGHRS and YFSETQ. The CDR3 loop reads CASSSVPGLAGGPGNEQFF.

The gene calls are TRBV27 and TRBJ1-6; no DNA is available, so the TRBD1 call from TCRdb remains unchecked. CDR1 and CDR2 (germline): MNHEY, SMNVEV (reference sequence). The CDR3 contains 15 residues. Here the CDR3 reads CASTRGGAGNSPLHF.

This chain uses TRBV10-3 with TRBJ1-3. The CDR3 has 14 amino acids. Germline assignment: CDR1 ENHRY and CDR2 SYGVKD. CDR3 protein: CAIRATGPGNTIYF.

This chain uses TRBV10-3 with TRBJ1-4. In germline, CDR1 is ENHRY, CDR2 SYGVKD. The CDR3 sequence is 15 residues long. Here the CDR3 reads CAISEAWGGQEKLFF.

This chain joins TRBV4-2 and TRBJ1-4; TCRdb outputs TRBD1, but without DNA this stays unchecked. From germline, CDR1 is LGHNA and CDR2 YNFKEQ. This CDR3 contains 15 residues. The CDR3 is CASSQGQGAYEKLFF.

CDR3 sequence: CASSPGTSGAYNEQFF. This chain connects TRBV12-3 or TRBV12-4 to TRBJ2-1; without DNA, the TCRdb call of TRBD2 cannot be checked. CDR3 length equals 16 residues.

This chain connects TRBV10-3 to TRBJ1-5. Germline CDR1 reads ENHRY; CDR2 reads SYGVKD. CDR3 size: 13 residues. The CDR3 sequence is CAISKEENQPQHF.

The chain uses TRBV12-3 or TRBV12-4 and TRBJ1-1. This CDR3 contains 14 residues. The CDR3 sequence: CASSSLGMNTEAFF.

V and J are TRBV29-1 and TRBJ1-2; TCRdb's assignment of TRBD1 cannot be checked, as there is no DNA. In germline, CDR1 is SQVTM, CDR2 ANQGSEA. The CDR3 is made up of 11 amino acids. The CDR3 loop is CSVTGTEGYTF.

The CDR3 sequence is CASTTTNLDDADIQYF. This sequence joins TRBV12-3 or TRBV12-4 and TRBJ2-4. CDR3 length: 16 residues.

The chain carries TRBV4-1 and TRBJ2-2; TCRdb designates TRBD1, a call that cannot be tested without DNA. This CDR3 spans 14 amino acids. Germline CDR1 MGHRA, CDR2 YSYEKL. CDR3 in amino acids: CASSQAGGGEELFF.

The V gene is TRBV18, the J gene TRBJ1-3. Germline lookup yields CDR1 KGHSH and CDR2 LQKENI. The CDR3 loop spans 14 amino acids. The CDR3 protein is CASSPYQIGNTIYF.

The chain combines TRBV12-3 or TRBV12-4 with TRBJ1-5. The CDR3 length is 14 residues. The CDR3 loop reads CASSYAGFWQPQHF.

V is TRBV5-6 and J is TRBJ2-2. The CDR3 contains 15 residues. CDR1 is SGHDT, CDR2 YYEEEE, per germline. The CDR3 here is CASSFLQIRTGELFF. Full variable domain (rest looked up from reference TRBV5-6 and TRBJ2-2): DAGVTQSPTHLIKTRGQQVTLRCSPKSGHDTVSWYQQALGQGPQFIFQYYEEEERQRGNFPDRFSGHQFPNYSSELNVNALLLGDSALYLCASSFLQIRTGELFFGEGSRLTVL.

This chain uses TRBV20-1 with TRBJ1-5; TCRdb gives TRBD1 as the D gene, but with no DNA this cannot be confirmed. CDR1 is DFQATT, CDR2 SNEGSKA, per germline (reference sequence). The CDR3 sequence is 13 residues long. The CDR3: CSALGASNQPQHF.

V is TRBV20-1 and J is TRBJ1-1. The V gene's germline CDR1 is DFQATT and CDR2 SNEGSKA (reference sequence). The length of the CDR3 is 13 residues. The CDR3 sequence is CSALVPSNTEAFF.

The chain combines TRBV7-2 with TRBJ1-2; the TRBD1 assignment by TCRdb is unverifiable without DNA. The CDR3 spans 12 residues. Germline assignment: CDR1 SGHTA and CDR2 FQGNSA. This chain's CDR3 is CASSRDQGGYTF.

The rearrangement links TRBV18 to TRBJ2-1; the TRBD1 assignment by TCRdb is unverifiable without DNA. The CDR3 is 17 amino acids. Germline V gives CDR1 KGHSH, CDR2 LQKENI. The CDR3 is CASSPPTGQGFYNEQFF.

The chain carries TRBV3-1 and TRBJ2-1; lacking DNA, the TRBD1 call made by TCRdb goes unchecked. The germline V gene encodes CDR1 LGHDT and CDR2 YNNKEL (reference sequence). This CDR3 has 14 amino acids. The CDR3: CASSLGTANNEQFF.

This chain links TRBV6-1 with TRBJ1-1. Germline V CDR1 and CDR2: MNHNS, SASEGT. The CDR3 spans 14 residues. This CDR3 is CASRPGALSPGAFF.

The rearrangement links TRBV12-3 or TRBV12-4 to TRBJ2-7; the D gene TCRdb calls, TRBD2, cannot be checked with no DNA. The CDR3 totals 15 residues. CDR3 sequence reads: CASSFGTSADYEQYF.

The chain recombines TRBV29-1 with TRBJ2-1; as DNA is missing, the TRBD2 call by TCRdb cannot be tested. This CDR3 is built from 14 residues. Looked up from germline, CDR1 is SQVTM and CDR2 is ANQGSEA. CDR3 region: CSVDEDLRRDEQFF.

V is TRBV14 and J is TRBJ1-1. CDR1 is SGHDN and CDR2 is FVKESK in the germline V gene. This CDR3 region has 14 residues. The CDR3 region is CASSQLGMNTEAFF.

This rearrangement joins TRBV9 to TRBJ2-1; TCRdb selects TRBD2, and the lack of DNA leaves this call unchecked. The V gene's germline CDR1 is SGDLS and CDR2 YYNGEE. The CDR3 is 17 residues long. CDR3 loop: CASSARTSGRLGNEQFF.

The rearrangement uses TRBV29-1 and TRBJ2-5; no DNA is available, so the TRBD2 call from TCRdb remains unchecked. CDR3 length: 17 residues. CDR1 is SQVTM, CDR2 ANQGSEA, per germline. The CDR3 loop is CSVVGLAGFGNQETQYF. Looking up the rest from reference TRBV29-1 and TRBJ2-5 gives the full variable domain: SAVISQKPSRDICQRGTSLTIQCQVDSQVTMMFWYRQQPGQSLTLIATANQGSEATYESGFVIDKFPISRPNLTFSTLTVSNMSPEDSSIYLCSVVGLAGFGNQETQYFGPGTRLLVL.

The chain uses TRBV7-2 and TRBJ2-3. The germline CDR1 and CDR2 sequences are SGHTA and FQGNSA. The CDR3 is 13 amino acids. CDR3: CASSWSAPDTQYF.

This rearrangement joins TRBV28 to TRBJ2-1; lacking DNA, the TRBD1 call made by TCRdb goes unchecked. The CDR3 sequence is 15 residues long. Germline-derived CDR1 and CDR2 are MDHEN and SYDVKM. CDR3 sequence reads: CAPHWDQASDAEQFF.

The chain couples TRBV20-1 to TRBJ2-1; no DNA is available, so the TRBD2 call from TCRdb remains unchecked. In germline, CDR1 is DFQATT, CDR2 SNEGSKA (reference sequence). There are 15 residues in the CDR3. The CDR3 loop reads CSARDPSGRAREQFF.

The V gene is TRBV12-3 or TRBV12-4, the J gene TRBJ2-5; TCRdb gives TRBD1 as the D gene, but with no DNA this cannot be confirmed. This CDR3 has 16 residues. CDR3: CASSTTGRITGETQYF.